This T cell receptor (beta chain) emerged from a study of T-cell memory formation after mild COVID-19. Study outcomes and limitations: CD8+ contracting clones occupied EMRA, while CD4+ ones occupied mainly CM and EM. There were some responding clones in pre-infection memory, which suggested that cross-reactive memory had joined. Clones from the second wave (peaking day 37) had unconfirmed SARS-CoV-2 specificity.

MiXCR, applied by TCRdb to the 5' RACE reads, yields one record per CDR3 protein. The sample lists hundreds of thousands of distinct CDR3 sequences; 8% to 9% were seen once. Points on this clonotype: Its antigen is as yet unknown.

The ends lost 5 bases at V and 3 bases at J; junction bases unmatched: 14. The CDR3 has 17 residues. Germline-derived CDR1 and CDR2 are LNHNV and YYDKDF (reference sequence). The rearrangement links TRBV15 to TRBJ2-3; TRBD1 matches 7 bases. The clonotype originates from a man in his late teens or twenties who had mild COVID-19 (a few samples of this study predate the infection). Cell type and time point are not known. Sample: PBMCs or a T cell subset sorted from them (not recorded which). The CDR3 region is CATSSSGTASDTDTQYF. The CDR3 DNA is TGTGCCACCAGCTCCTCTGGGACAGCTTCGGATACAGATACGCAGTATTTT.